The 12 T cell receptor beta chains below all came from one sample that was sequenced in a study of regulatory T cells in long-lasting Graves disease. Time point specified: persistent/refractory GD, antithyroid drugs over 5 years with positive TRAb. RNA isolated from PBMCs was used to make the TCR library. The authors built TCR beta libraries using iRepertoire HTBI primers and Arm-PCR of CDR3 regions. TCRdb re-called the multiplex PCR reads with MiXCR, one entry per CDR3 protein. The sample includes approximately 690,000 distinct CDR3 sequences, around 32% of them seen just once. The sequenced sample was peripheral blood mononuclear cells (PBMCs), obtained when the disease was refractory, from a patient treated with antithyroid drugs. The receptors were gathered from a female donor with Graves disease.

This clonotype was counted many times. The chain has TRBV28 and TRBJ1-5; 8 positions match TRBD1. Germline CDR1 MDHEN, CDR2 SYDVKM. The CDR3 consists of 15 residues. V shed 6 bases, J shed 1 base, and the junction held 5 bases outside the gene matches. The CDR3 protein is CASRETGVSNQPQHF. The CDR3 DNA sequence: TGTGCCAGCAGGGAGACAGGGGTGAGCAATCAGCCCCAGCATTTT.

On this clonotype: One end of the junction varies from germline; a read error may be responsible. The chain joins TRBV6-1 to TRBJ1-1, with D unresolved. The germline V gene encodes CDR1 MNHNS and CDR2 SASEGT. CDR3 length: 12 amino acids. The CDR3 loop reads CASSEWRGEALF. The CDR3 DNA is TGTGCCAGCAGTGAATGGAGAGGTGAAGCTCTCTTT.

This clonotype showed up many times. V and J are TRBV12-3 or TRBV12-4 and TRBJ2-7; maybe TRBD2 (5 bases). The CDR3 length is 14 residues. V lost 5 bases and J lost 5, with 16 bases in between. CDR3 nucleotide sequence: TGTGCCAGCAGTCCACGGCCCACCGGGGACGAGCAGTACTTC. Translation gives CASSPRPTGDEQYF.

In its sample, this clonotype was seen many times. V gene TRBV2 combines with J gene TRBJ1-1; no clear D gene. V lost 1 base and J lost 3, with 12 bases in between. Germline lookup yields CDR1 SNHLY and CDR2 FYNNEI. The CDR3 is made up of 15 amino acids. The CDR3 sequence: CASSEVGHTDTEAFF. The DNA for the CDR3 is TGTGCCAGCAGTGAAGTGGGCCACACGGACACTGAAGCTTTCTTT. The variable domain in full, completed from reference TRBV2 and TRBJ1-1, reads EPEVTQTPSHQVTQMGQEVILRCVPISNHLYFYWYRQILGQKVEFLVSFYNNEISEKSEIFDDQFSVERPDGSNFTLKIRSTKLEDSAMYFCASSEVGHTDTEAFFGQGTRLTVV.

In this sample, this clonotype turned up once. J is TRBJ1-5 and V is TRBV6-2 or TRBV6-3, with TRBD1 matching 11 bases. In germline, CDR1 is MNHEY, CDR2 SVGEGT. There are 18 residues in the CDR3. V lost 7 bases, J lost 0 bases, and 11 bases stayed unmatched. CDR3 residues: CASTDRGTGGTSNQPQHF. As DNA, the CDR3 is TGTGCCAGCACCGATCGGGGGACAGGGGGGACTAGCAATCAGCCCCAGCATTTT.

The V call is TRBV20-1, the J call TRBJ1-1; TRBD1 matches at 9 bases. From germline, CDR1 is DFQATT and CDR2 SNEGSKA (reference sequence). The ends lost 1 base at V and 4 bases at J; junction bases unmatched: 10. This CDR3 has 16 amino acids. The CDR3 DNA sequence: TGCAGTGCTAGAGCCCCCGGGACAGGGTTGAGCACTGAAGCTTTCTTT. Protein sequence: CSARAPGTGLSTEAFF.

This clonotype has at least ten counts. This CDR3 reads CASSGQGAGYGYTF. The DNA for the CDR3 is TGTGCCAGCAGTGGCCAGGGGGCCGGCTATGGCTACACCTTC. The chain carries TRBV2 and TRBJ1-2; 8 bases match TRBD1. CDR1 is SNHLY and CDR2 is FYNNEI in the germline V gene. The CDR3 loop spans 14 amino acids. The V gene end was trimmed by 4 bases and the J gene end by 4 bases; junction bases not matched to a gene: 5.

The rearrangement joins TRBV15 to TRBJ1-2; no clear D. The CDR3 sequence is 12 residues long. CDR1 is LNHNV, CDR2 YYDKDF, per germline (reference sequence). Trimming left V 0 bases short and J 8 bases short, with 7 bases between. The CDR3 sequence is CATSRDAEGYTF. CDR3 nucleotide sequence: TGTGCCACCAGCAGAGATGCCGAGGGCTACACCTTC.

This clonotype has at least ten counts. CDR3 DNA sequence: TGCAGTGCTAGATTAGATCCAGGGTATGAGCAGTTCTTC. As protein: CSARLDPGYEQFF. The V call is TRBV20-1, the J call TRBJ2-1; D perhaps matches TRBD1 (5 bases). CDR3 length: 13 amino acids. In germline, CDR1 is DFQATT, CDR2 SNEGSKA (reference sequence). Trimming removed 2 bases from V and 8 bases from J, with 13 bases in between.

With respect to this clonotype: One end of the junction fails to match germline, which may point to a read error. The V gene is TRBV6-1, the J gene TRBJ1-1; weak D call: TRBD1 (6 bases). Germline loops: CDR1 MNHNS, CDR2 SASEGT. The CDR3 loop spans 15 amino acids. The CDR3 nucleotides are TGTGTTACGGGGGCCCTTGCAGTAGTGAACACTGGAGCTTTCTTT. Translated: CVTGALAVVNTGAFF.

This rearrangement joins TRBV7-6 to TRBJ2-1, with 9 bases lining up with TRBD2. Germline CDR1 is SGHVS and CDR2 is FNYEAQ. V lost 1 base to trimming and J lost 5 bases; unmatched junction nucleotides: 12. CDR3 length equals 18 residues. CDR3 region: CASSLGFGGLAPNNEQFF. CDR3 sequence (DNA): TGTGCCAGCAGCTTAGGGTTTGGTGGACTAGCGCCGAACAATGAGCAGTTCTTC.

This clonotype appeared many times. The genes are TRBV12-3 or TRBV12-4 and TRBJ2-5, with D possibly TRBD1 on 6 matching bases. This CDR3 has 15 residues. V shed 2 bases and J shed 4 bases, with 14 bases lying between them. CDR3 sequence: CASSLQGTLGETQYF. The CDR3 region has the DNA TGTGCCAGCAGTTTACAGGGGACCCTCGGAGAGACCCAGTACTTC.